These 8 T cell receptor beta chains were all obtained from the same sample, sequenced in a study of T cells after yellow fever vaccination. One entry per CDR3 protein results from TCRdb running MiXCR on the 5' RACE reads. Of around 50,000 distinct CDR3 sequences in the sample, roughly 7.3% were seen once. The starting material was CD8+ T cells sorted from PBMCs, obtained more than 14 days after the first yellow fever vaccination. Receptors originate from a man between 18 and 35 years old who received the YFV17D yellow fever vaccine.

This clonotype showed up many times. V and J are TRBV7-8 and TRBJ2-5; 8 bases fit TRBD2. Unmatched junction bases numbered 7, after V lost 4 bases and J lost 0 bases. CDR1 is SGHVS and CDR2 is FQNEAQ in the germline V gene. The CDR3 loop spans 16 amino acids. In DNA form, the CDR3 reads TGTGCCAGCAGCTCCGGGGGGGGACTGTACCAAGAGACCCAGTACTTC. Amino acids: CASSSGGGLYQETQYF.

This clonotype was seen repeatedly, ten times or more. The chain carries TRBV4-1 and TRBJ2-1; 7 nucleotides line up with TRBD2. V shed 1 base, J shed 5 bases, and the junction held 8 bases outside the gene matches. The CDR3 covers 16 residues. Per the germline V gene, CDR1 is MGHRA and CDR2 is YSYEKL. CDR3: CASSQGPARGDNEQFF. CDR3 nucleotides: TGCGCCAGCAGCCAAGGACCCGCCCGGGGGGACAATGAGCAGTTCTTC.

In its sample, this clonotype was seen many times. The chain has TRBV9 and TRBJ2-1, with 9 bases identical to TRBD1. J was trimmed by 2 bases and V by 3 bases; bases with no gene match: 6. This CDR3 has 16 amino acids. CDR1 is SGDLS and CDR2 is YYNGEE in the germline V gene. CDR3 amino acids: CASSAPDRGTYNEQFF. The CDR3 DNA reads TGTGCCAGCAGCGCCCCGGACAGGGGAACCTACAATGAGCAGTTCTTC.

This clonotype was seen at least ten times. This chain joins TRBV2 and TRBJ2-2; 10 bases agree with TRBD2. V dropped 6 bases and J dropped 0; count of bases not matched to a gene: 10. The CDR3 spans 18 residues. Germline V gives CDR1 SNHLY, CDR2 FYNNEI. The CDR3 loop reads CASSTRLLAGANTGELFF. DNA for the CDR3: TGTGCCAGCAGCACCCGTCTCCTAGCGGGGGCGAACACCGGGGAGCTGTTTTTT.

This clonotype ranks as large (0.1 to 1%). This chain joins TRBV7-2 and TRBJ1-1, with 7 bases that match TRBD1. This CDR3 has 14 residues. Per germline, CDR1 SGHTA and CDR2 FQGNSA. V trimming: 1 base; J trimming: 4 bases; junction bases outside the gene matches: 3. The CDR3 nucleotides read TGTGCCAGCAGCTTAGGGTCAGGGGGCACTGAAGCTTTCTTT. It specifies CASSLGSGGTEAFF.

This clonotype was counted many times. The gene calls are TRBV7-3 and TRBJ1-1; D possibly corresponds to TRBD1 (5 bases). CDR1 is SGHTA and CDR2 is FQGTGA in the germline V gene. V dropped 5 bases and J dropped 3 bases, with 13 bases sitting between them. The CDR3 runs 14 residues. Here the CDR3 DNA reads TGTGCCAGCAGCCCCGGTGGGGGATACACTGAAGCTTTCTTT. As protein: CASSPGGGYTEAFF.

The sample holds many counts of this clonotype. The chain has TRBV12-3 or TRBV12-4 and TRBJ2-3; either TRBD1 or TRBD2 may supply D (5 bases each). This CDR3 comprises 15 residues. V gave up 8 bases and J gave up 5 bases, with 20 bases separating them. The CDR3 region has the DNA TGTGCCAGCTCCCGGGACGGTTACTTGGGAGATACGCAGTATTTT. Protein product: CASSRDGYLGDTQYF.

This clonotype was counted between two and nine times. The V gene is TRBV7-9, the J gene TRBJ2-7; no clear D. The CDR3 runs 14 residues. Deletions cut 4 bases from V and 5 bases from J, with 15 bases between. Germline V lookup: CDR1 SEHNR, CDR2 FQNEAQ (reference sequence). The CDR3 protein is CASSSGPGVHEQYV. DNA of the CDR3: TGTGCCAGCAGCTCCGGGCCCGGAGTCCACGAGCAGTACGTC.